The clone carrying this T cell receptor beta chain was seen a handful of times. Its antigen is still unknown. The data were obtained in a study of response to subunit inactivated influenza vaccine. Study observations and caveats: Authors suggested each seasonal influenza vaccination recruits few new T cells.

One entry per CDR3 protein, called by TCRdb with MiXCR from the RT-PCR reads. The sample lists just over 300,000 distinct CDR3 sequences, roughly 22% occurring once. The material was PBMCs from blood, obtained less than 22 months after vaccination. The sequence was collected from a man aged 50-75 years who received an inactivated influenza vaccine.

In DNA, the CDR3 is TGTGCCAGCTCACCAGTGGGGGTAGCAGATACGCAGTATTTT. It codes for CASSPVGVADTQYF. The rearrangement uses TRBV18 and TRBJ2-3; TRBD1 or TRBD2 may be the D gene (5 bases each). Germline assignment: CDR1 KGHSH and CDR2 LQKENI. Trimming shortened V by 2 bases and J by 4 bases, and 10 bases separated the two germline ends. This CDR3 region has 14 residues.